This record looks at one T cell receptor (beta chain) sequence and its context. This clone's antigen is unknown. It has no much larger one-base neighbor in the sample; base qualities were not kept. Library prep was done by 5' RACE. Sequencing took place on an Illumina HiSeq 2500. A second PCR of about 7 to 12 cycles was run with a J-beta primer mix and a sample-barcoded 5' primer. A unique molecular identifier was introduced onto each TCR beta cDNA molecule by a template-switch 5' adaptor carrying 12 random nucleotides. At least 2.5 million CDR3-containing paired-end reads were obtained from each sample. First-strand cDNA was synthesized from all RNA with the Mint cDNA synthesis kit, primed by a TRBC-specific oligonucleotide. Following uracil-DNA glycosylase treatment, a first 18-cycle PCR with universal primers M1SS and BC2_uni_R was performed on all cDNA. The study's processing was this. Normalization of each sample was performed by random selection of 1 million high-quality reads, each carrying a distinct molecular identifier. Instead of being binned into consensus sequences, reads that shared molecular identifiers were thrown out. MiTCR, with a Q25 quality threshold and the strictest error-elimination algorithm, was used for CDR3 identification, clonotype clustering and error correction. Lower-bound total TCR beta diversity was estimated with a nonparametric unseen species model using Euler transformation. TCRdb trimmed public reads at Q25 via fastp, called clones via MiXCR and kept in-frame beta chains. Identical CDR3 protein sequences are pooled into one entry, listed with their most common genes and DNA. The authors' filters were not applied to this entry. This sample comprises 1 million to 1.2 million distinct CDR3 sequences, 35% to 45% of them detected only once. Of the sample, less than 15% is held by the ten largest clones.

Systemically healthy Caucasian individuals from Russia, 39 in total and aged about 6 to 90 years, were included as donors. Around 10 milliliters of peripheral blood were drawn from each donor into EDTA-treated Vacutainer tubes. PBMCs were isolated by Ficoll-Paque density-gradient centrifugation, with at least 6 million obtained per sample. Total RNA was extracted from PBMCs with Trizol reagent, with at least 6 micrograms obtained per sample. The percentages of naive CD45RAhigh/CD27high T cells were determined by flow cytometry on a PBMC aliquot from every donor. The data are from a study of blood T cells in healthy people across ages (dated by TCRdb to 2014 to 2015). Looking at the study overall: In model experiments, template switching captured roughly one uniquely barcoded TCR beta cDNA molecule for every two T cells. The study measured age-related changes in TCR beta repertoire diversity using deep sequencing normalized with unique cDNA molecular identifiers. Four age groups were formed from the donors: young (average 16 years), middle-aged (around 40), aged (62) and long-lived (82). Donors of different ages were randomly distributed across sequencing lanes to avoid experimental bias. Two additional independent replicas of 1 million unique cDNA reads from the same blood draw were analyzed for two donors (one aged 18 to 29 and one aged 80 or older). Study-wide findings and limitations: Donor CMV infection status was unknown, potentially confounding age-related changes in expanded clonotypes. As age increased, observed TCR beta diversity per million T cells dropped in a roughly linear way, and a significant reduction was already evident by age about 36. Conclusive comparison of naive and antigen-experienced compartments was prevented by the profiling of bulk unsorted PBMCs. The percentage of naive T cells measured by flow cytometry correlated strongly with observed TCR beta diversity. Compared with the aged group, the long-lived group had more naive CD4+ T cells, fewer expanded clones and increased TCR diversity, a pattern suggesting age selection. Total diversity estimates from one million sequenced T cells were considered lower bounds and underestimates.

Reading the germline V gene (reference sequence) gives CDR1 MNHNY and CDR2 SVGAGI. From cysteine to phenylalanine, the CDR3 is 16 amino acids long. Of the read, only the CDR3 DNA is kept; its 48 bases are in frame from base 1. The V end gives up 2 bases and the J end 0 bases, leaving 3 bases in the junction not matched to a gene. This clonotype was sampled from a man younger than 30 in good health. The sequencing sample was made of blood. Recombination linked TRBV6-6 to TRBJ1-4, with 7 middle bases fitting TRBD1. The sequenced DNA: TGTGCCAGCAGTTACGGGACAGAGGCAACTAATGAAAAACTGTTTTTT. This codes for CASSYGTEATNEKLFF.